Below, 32 T cell receptor beta chains from the same sample are listed, as sequenced in a study of Ad26.COV2.S vaccination and SARS-CoV-2 variants (dated by TCRdb to the early 2020s). Receptor libraries were prepared by the immunoSEQ multiplex PCR assay. Drawn from immuneACCESS, this table holds only the in-frame rearrangements with V and J called that TCRdb kept. Clones are partly lost; checked studies trace under half to an unresolved V gene and leave the rest unexplained. This sample has over 400,000 clones in its table, and about 92% of those were observed once. The ten biggest clones cover approximately 1.6% of the sample. According to the study, the label for this sample's treatment or condition signals: around 19 received Ad26.COV2.S at low or high dose, single or two shots; about 5 received placebo; per-sample allocation not given. Repertoires of vaccine and placebo recipients were sequenced from samples collected on day 63 after the first injection.

Sample: peripheral blood, taken in a trial of Ad26.COV2.S vaccine versus placebo. The receptor set was obtained from a person aged 18-65 years who received the Ad26.COV2.S COVID-19 vaccine or a placebo.

The chain uses TRBV10-3 and TRBJ1-1; no definite D call. This CDR3 has 12 amino acids. Looked up from germline, CDR1 is ENHRY and CDR2 is SYGVKD. The V gene lost 2 bases and the J gene lost 4 bases, with 5 bases spanning the gap. The CDR3: CAISEIGTEAFF. The CDR3 DNA follows: TGTGCCATCAGTGAGATAGGCACTGAAGCTTTCTTT.

The table lists this clone with a few counts. V gene TRBV7-2 combines with J gene TRBJ1-2, with D unresolved. Germline assignment: CDR1 SGHTA and CDR2 FQGNSA. The CDR3 runs to 15 residues. The V gene lost 4 bases and the J gene lost 3 bases, with 15 bases spanning the gap. The CDR3: CASSSDFDGYYGYTF. Written as DNA, the CDR3 is TGTGCCAGCAGCTCGGACTTCGACGGGTACTATGGCTACACCTTC. Full variable domain (rest looked up from reference TRBV7-2 and TRBJ1-2): GAGVSQSPSNKVTEKGKDVELRCDPISGHTALYWYRQSLGQGLEFLIYFQGNSAPDKSGLPSDRFSAERTGGSVSTLTIQRTQQEDSAVYLCASSSDFDGYYGYTFGSGTRLTVV.

V usage is TRBV14 and J usage is TRBJ2-7, with D possibly TRBD2 on 5 matching bases. Germline CDR1 SGHDN, CDR2 FVKESK. V lost 0 bases and J 4 bases, leaving 10 bases between the germline ends. The CDR3 is 14 residues long. The CDR3 DNA follows: TGTGCCAGCAGCCAAGACGGACTCGTTTACGAGCAGTACTTC. Amino acids: CASSQDGLVYEQYF.

The chain links TRBV27 to TRBJ1-2; D ambiguous. This CDR3 has 14 residues. Trimming stripped 5 bases from V and 5 bases from J, with 15 bases between. Germline V gives CDR1 MNHEY, CDR2 SMNVEV (reference sequence). CDR3 bases: TGTGCCAGCAGTCCCCGGGCTCAGCTATATGGCTACACCTTC. Its translation: CASSPRAQLYGYTF.

The chain has TRBV21-1 and TRBJ1-5; the DNA was not used to check the table's D call, TRBD1. TRBV21-1 is recorded as a pseudogene. This CDR3 has 17 amino acids. As DNA, the CDR3 is TGTGCCAGCAGCAAAGGGGGAGGACAGGGAAGCAATCAGCCCCAGCATTTT. Translation: CASSKGGGQGSNQPQHF.

The chain has TRBV5-4 and TRBJ1-6, with 7 nucleotides matching TRBD1. This CDR3 is 15 amino acids long. The V gene end was trimmed by 4 bases and the J gene end by 0 bases; junction bases not matched to a gene: 1. From germline, CDR1 is SGHNT and CDR2 YYREEE (reference sequence). DNA for the CDR3: TGTGCCAGCAGCCCAGGGGGCTCCTATAATTCACCCCTCCACTTT. It specifies CASSPGGSYNSPLHF.

The chain is built from TRBV29-1 and TRBJ1-1; perhaps TRBD1 as D (5 bases). Germline assignment: CDR1 SQVTM and CDR2 ANQGSEA. With 7 bases removed from V and 7 bases from J, the gap between germline ends came to 22 bases. CDR3 size: 14 residues. DNA for the CDR3: TGCAGCGCCCTCTCCCCCGGGACTTCGAATGAAGCTTTCTTT. Translating it yields CSALSPGTSNEAFF. Full variable domain (outside the CDR3, taken from reference TRBV29-1 and TRBJ1-1): SAVISQKPSRDICQRGTSLTIQCQVDSQVTMMFWYRQQPGQSLTLIATANQGSEATYESGFVIDKFPISRPNLTFSTLTVSNMSPEDSSIYLCSALSPGTSNEAFFGQGTRLTVV.

The rearrangement uses TRBV2 and TRBJ2-3; D unclear. V was clipped by 6 bases and J by 0 bases, with 10 bases between them. This CDR3 is 14 amino acids long. Germline V gene lookup returns CDR1 SNHLY and CDR2 FYNNEI. CDR3 amino acids: CASSVTRSTDTQYF. CDR3 sequence (DNA): TGTGCCAGCAGCGTGACCCGCAGCACAGATACGCAGTATTTT.

The chain joins TRBV27 to TRBJ2-7; D gene uncertain. CDR3 length: 13 residues. Trimming took 5 bases from V and 3 from J, leaving 11 bases between them. CDR1 and CDR2 (germline): MNHEY, SMNVEV (reference sequence). The CDR3 region is CASSPPVGYEQYF. DNA for the CDR3: TGTGCCAGCAGTCCACCCGTTGGCTACGAGCAGTACTTC.

The V call is TRBV6-5, the J call TRBJ2-5, with D possibly matching TRBD2 (5 bases). The CDR3 extends over 15 amino acids. Germline-derived CDR1 and CDR2 are MNHEY and SVGAGI. Trimming removed 0 bases from V and 5 bases from J, with 13 bases in between. CDR3 coding DNA: TGTGCCAGCAGTTACTCGATTTCGGGAATGGAGACCCAGTACTTC. This encodes CASSYSISGMETQYF.

The V gene is TRBV5-1, the J gene TRBJ2-3; D is perhaps TRBD1 or TRBD2 (5 bases each). The germline V and J ends were trimmed by 4 bases and 2 bases, with 14 bases remaining between them. There are 15 residues in the CDR3. Looked up from germline, CDR1 is SGHRS and CDR2 is YFSETQ. The CDR3 region has the DNA TGCGCCAGCAGCCCAACCGGGACGAACACAGATACGCAGTATTTT. This encodes CASSPTGTNTDTQYF.

This clone appeared once. The chain employs TRBV5-6 and TRBJ1-2; TRBD1 is a possible D gene (5 bases). CDR1 is SGHDT, CDR2 YYEEEE, per germline. The CDR3 spans 14 residues. Trimming took 0 bases from V and 4 from J, leaving 10 bases between them. The CDR3: CASSLVGVAYGYTF. CDR3 DNA sequence: TGTGCCAGCAGCTTGGTGGGGGTGGCCTATGGCTACACCTTC.

In this sample, this clone turned up once. Its ends do not fully match the called genes, so a read error is possible. This chain connects TRBV28 to TRBJ2-6; D might be TRBD1 (5 bases). The CDR3 spans 15 residues. The V gene's germline CDR1 is MDHEN and CDR2 SYDVKM. The CDR3 DNA reads as TGTGCCAGCAGTTTATCAGGGCCTGGGACCAACGTCCTGACTTTC. It encodes CASSLSGPGTNVLTF.

This chain's CDR3 is CASSLDGGRETQYF. CDR3 nucleotides: TGTGCCAGCAGCTTAGATGGGGGCCGAGAGACCCAGTACTTC. This chain connects TRBV7-2 to TRBJ2-5; TRBD1 might be the D (6 bases). Trimming left V 1 base short and J 4 bases short, with 10 bases between. The CDR3 has 14 residues. Looked up from germline, CDR1 is SGHTA and CDR2 is FQGNSA.

A single count supports this clone. J is TRBJ1-2 and V is TRBV4-3; TRBD1 matches 8 bases. Germline CDR1 and CDR2: LGHNA and YSLEER. This CDR3 has 17 residues. Trimming took 3 bases from V and 5 from J; bases not matched to a gene: 14. Written as DNA, the CDR3 is TGCGCCAGCAGCCAGGGTAGCGGGGCAGGGGGCGGGTATGGCTACACCTTC. Protein product: CASSQGSGAGGGYGYTF.

This clone was observed once. The rearrangement joins TRBV9 to TRBJ2-7, with D perhaps TRBD1 (6 bases). V lost 4 bases, J lost 1 base, and 12 bases lay in between. This CDR3 region has 14 residues. Germline V gives CDR1 SGDLS, CDR2 YYNGEE. The CDR3 DNA reads TGTGCCAGCAGCCCCTCCGGGACATCCTACGAGCAGTACTTC. This codes for CASSPSGTSYEQYF. Together with reference TRBV9 and TRBJ2-7, the CDR3 gives the full variable domain: DSGVTQTPKHLITATGQRVTLRCSPRSGDLSVYWYQQSLDQGLQFLIQYYNGEERAKGNILERFSAQQFPDLHSELNLSSLELGDSALYFCASSPSGTSYEQYFGPGTRLTVT.

The chain combines TRBV4-3 with TRBJ1-1; D gene unclear. The CDR3 is 17 amino acids. Germline CDR1 is LGHNA and CDR2 is YSLEER. With 4 bases removed from V and 0 bases from J, the gap between germline ends came to 18 bases. CDR3 in DNA: TGCGCCAGCAGCCCCTCCCCAGCGGCCGGTATGAACACTGAAGCTTTCTTT. Its protein is CASSPSPAAGMNTEAFF.

This chain links TRBV7-9 with TRBJ2-7; 7 nucleotides align to TRBD2. The CDR3 sequence is 16 residues long. Germline V CDR1 and CDR2: SEHNR, FQNEAQ (reference sequence). Unmatched junction bases numbered 8, after V lost 1 base and J lost 2 bases. Here the CDR3 reads CASSLGRGGEAYEQYF. CDR3 DNA: TGTGCCAGCAGCTTAGGTAGGGGAGGGGAGGCCTACGAGCAGTACTTC.

V gene TRBV4-1 combines with J gene TRBJ1-2; a possible D gene is TRBD1 (6 bases). Trimming removed 4 bases from V and 0 bases from J, with 12 bases in between. The CDR3 spans 15 residues. CDR1 and CDR2 (germline): MGHRA, YSYEKL. CDR3 coding DNA: TGCGCCAGCAGCCGCCCAGGGGAAGCTAACTATGGCTACACCTTC. As protein: CASSRPGEANYGYTF.

In this sample, this clone turned up once. The chain carries TRBV3-1 (or the pseudogene TRBV3-2) and TRBJ2-2; D is perhaps TRBD2 (6 bases). Per the germline V gene, CDR1 is LGHDT and CDR2 is YNNKEL (reference sequence). The CDR3 loop spans 14 amino acids. Trimming pared 1 base from V and 6 bases from J, leaving 9 bases between. This CDR3 is CASSQAASAGELFF. DNA for the CDR3: TGTGCCAGCAGCCAAGCGGCTAGCGCCGGGGAGCTGTTTTTT.

This clone was seen a handful of times. The J gene is TRBJ1-5, the V gene TRBV19, with 8 bases that match TRBD1. The CDR3 is made up of 15 amino acids. CDR1 and CDR2 from the germline V gene are LNHDA and SQIVND (reference sequence). V was pared by 4 bases and J by 4 bases, with 6 bases of the junction left unmatched. Here the CDR3 reads CASSKLTGENQPQHF. The CDR3 DNA reads as TGTGCCAGTAGTAAATTGACAGGGGAAAATCAGCCCCAGCATTTT.

This sequence joins TRBV5-4 and TRBJ2-7; the D gene is possibly TRBD1 (5 bases). The CDR3 sequence is 13 residues long. Trimming took off 0 bases at V and 3 bases at J, with 7 bases between the two ends. Germline assignment: CDR1 SGHNT and CDR2 YYREEE (reference sequence). CDR3 DNA sequence: TGTGCCAGCAGCTTGGACAGGCTCTACGAGCAGTACTTC. It yields the protein CASSLDRLYEQYF.

The J gene is TRBJ1-2, the V gene TRBV6-5; tentative D call: TRBD1 (5 bases). Germline V gene data show CDR1 as MNHEY and CDR2 as SVGAGI. Trimming took 2 bases from V and 4 from J, leaving 8 bases between them. The CDR3 loop spans 13 amino acids. CDR3 loop: CASSYVQGYGYTF. CDR3 coding DNA: TGTGCCAGCAGTTACGTCCAGGGCTATGGCTACACCTTC.

The rearrangement joins TRBV6-6 to TRBJ1-4; D is ambiguous. V lost 6 bases to trimming and J lost 8 bases, with 7 bases between them. Per the germline V gene, CDR1 is MNHNY and CDR2 is SVGAGI (reference sequence). CDR3 size: 11 residues. CDR3: CASRRAEKLFF. CDR3 in DNA: TGTGCCAGCAGGAGAGCAGAAAAACTGTTTTTT.

This chain joins TRBV6-2 or TRBV6-3 and TRBJ2-3; 8 bases align to TRBD1. CDR1 is MNHEY, CDR2 SVGEGT, per germline. V was clipped by 0 bases and J by 2 bases; unmatched bases: 10. The CDR3 loop spans 18 amino acids. The CDR3 coding sequence is TGTGCCAGCAGTTACTCCCCGGGACAGGCCAAACCCACAGATACGCAGTATTTT. Its translation is CASSYSPGQAKPTDTQYF.

In this sample, this clone turned up a few times. This chain connects TRBV5-5 to TRBJ1-1; unclear D gene. The V end lost 1 base, the J end lost 4 bases, and 8 bases lay between the germline ends. The CDR3 spans 13 residues. The germline gives CDR1 SGHKS, CDR2 YYEKEE (reference sequence). The CDR3 reads CASSLIPTTEAFF. For the CDR3, the DNA is TGTGCCAGCAGCTTGATACCGACCACTGAAGCTTTCTTT. The variable domain in full, with the rest retrieved from reference TRBV5-5 and TRBJ1-1, is DAGVTQSPTHLIKTRGQQVTLRCSPISGHKSVSWYQQVLGQGPQFIFQYYEKEERGRGNFPDRFSARQFPNYSSELNVNALLLGDSALYLCASSLIPTTEAFFGQGTRLTVV.

This rearrangement joins TRBV28 to TRBJ1-6; D gene unclear. Germline V gene lookup returns CDR1 MDHEN and CDR2 SYDVKM. Trimming cost V 4 bases and J 8 bases, with 15 bases left between them. The CDR3 sequence is 15 residues long. The CDR3 is CASSSKTHEDSPLHF. CDR3 coding DNA: TGTGCCAGCAGTTCGAAGACCCACGAGGATTCACCCCTCCACTTT.

The chain joins TRBV7-9 to TRBJ1-6, with no clear D. CDR1 and CDR2 from the germline V gene are SEHNR and FQNEAQ (reference sequence). The V end was cut by 5 bases, the J end by 8 bases, with 13 bases between. This CDR3 comprises 14 residues. The CDR3 nucleotides read TGTGCCAGCAGCGGAACAGTGGCCTATTCACCCCTCCACTTT. Translated, it gives CASSGTVAYSPLHF.

The genes are TRBV18 and TRBJ2-3; the D gene is possibly TRBD1 (5 bases). CDR3 length equals 15 residues. Trimming shortened V by 8 bases and J by 2 bases, and 17 bases separated the two germline ends. The germline V gene encodes CDR1 KGHSH and CDR2 LQKENI. As DNA, the CDR3 is TGTGCCAGCGACACTTATCGACAGATCACAGATACGCAGTATTTT. Translated: CASDTYRQITDTQYF.

The chain couples TRBV27 to TRBJ1-5; possible D gene TRBD1, 6 bases. Trimming took off 3 bases at V and 3 bases at J, with 18 bases between the two ends. Germline V gene data show CDR1 as MNHEY and CDR2 as SMNVEV (reference sequence). This CDR3 contains 17 residues. This CDR3 is CASSFAQLYRDNQPQHF. As DNA, the CDR3 is TGTGCCAGCAGTTTCGCCCAATTATACAGGGACAATCAGCCCCAGCATTTT.

The chain carries TRBV6-6 and TRBJ1-1; no firm D call. The CDR3 length is 13 residues. V shed 2 bases and J shed 7 bases, with 11 bases lying between them. CDR1 MNHNY and CDR2 SVGAGI come from the germline V gene (reference sequence). The CDR3 loop is CASSYRDRNEAFF. In DNA, the CDR3 is TGTGCCAGCAGTTACAGGGATCGGAATGAAGCTTTCTTT.

The chain joins TRBV11-3 to TRBJ2-3; D may be TRBD2 (5 bases). Germline V gene sequence: CDR1 SGHNT, CDR2 YENEEA. The CDR3 length is 17 residues. Trimming stripped 2 bases from V and 5 bases from J, with 20 bases between. CDR3 DNA: TGTGCCAGCAGCTTAAACGCGGCTAGCCGGACGAGAGATACGCAGTATTTT. Residues: CASSLNAASRTRDTQYF.